A single T cell receptor (beta chain) is shown here with its context. Its antigen is not identified. The sample is drawn from a study of type 1 regulatory T cells. Background on the study: T-allo10 is an in vitro-generated, Tr1-enriched CD4 T cell product specific for alloantigen.

TCRdb fed the reads into MiXCR, producing one record per CDR3 protein. The sample records more than 50,000 distinct CDR3 sequences, less than 70% being singletons. Findings and limits, study-wide: Compared with non-type 1 regulatory T cells, type 1 regulatory T cells showed a more restricted TCR repertoire.

The CDR3 totals 14 residues. The V gene's germline CDR1 is DFQATT and CDR2 SNEGSKA (reference sequence). The V call is TRBV20-1, the J call TRBJ2-5; TRBD1 or TRBD2 may be the D gene (6 bases each). Sequencing was done on a sample of cultured non-Tr1 T cells, either the whole culture or a sorted T cell fraction (not recorded which). The sequence was collected from a human donor in good health. The CDR3 protein is CGGKDRRLLETQYF. Here the CDR3 DNA reads TGCGGGGGGAAAGACAGGAGGCTTTTAGAGACCCAGTACTTC.